This TCR beta chain was captured in a study of cytomegalovirus exposure and HLA in healthy donors. CDR3 length equals 15 residues. Germline CDR1 SGHDN, CDR2 FVKESK. J was trimmed by 4 bases and V by 2 bases; bases with no gene match: 4. With 60 Vbeta and 13 Jbeta primers, the PCR was carried out. Assay used: immunoSEQ multiplex PCR; TCRdb lists only in-frame clones, some missing. The sample yields fewer than 150,000 clones, around 69% seen once. The rearrangement joins TRBV14 to TRBJ2-1, with 8 positions matching TRBD1. Sequencing was performed on PBMCs. The receptor comes from a man between 45 and 60 years old in good health and CMV-seropositive. Here the CDR3 DNA reads TGTGCCAGCAGCCAATCTGACAGGGGTTACAATGAGCAGTTCTTC. This gives the protein CASSQSDRGYNEQFF.